This T cell receptor (beta chain) was recovered during a study of CD8 T cells in ankylosing spondylitis. V lost 3 bases to trimming and J lost 6 bases, with 15 bases between them. Germline lookup yields CDR1 SGDLS and CDR2 YYNGEE. CDR3 length equals 14 residues. The TCR beta libraries were generated through quantitative 5'-RACE incorporating molecular barcodes. TCRdb fed the 5' RACE reads into MiXCR, producing one record per CDR3 protein. The table shows about 150,000 distinct CDR3 sequences, with more than 40% occurring only once. This receptor was taken from a male donor with ankylosing spondylitis. The sequencing sample was made of synovial fluid, either unsorted or a sorted T cell fraction (not recorded which). V usage is TRBV9 and J usage is TRBJ1-2; D gene uncertain. The CDR3 nucleotides read TGTGCCAGCAGCGCTTCAGTCCCGCGGCATGGCTACACCTTC. Translating gives CASSASVPRHGYTF.